A selection of T cell receptor beta chains follows, all from one sample in a study of beta chain features in type 1 diabetes. Data came from immunoSEQ multiplex PCR; TCRdb stores just in-frame clones and leaves some out. The table shows 350,000 to 400,000 clones, with roughly an eighth occurring only once. Sequenced input: naive CD4+ T cells from blood. Source of these receptors: a woman aged 18-29 years with type 1 diabetes. CDR3s include the opening cysteine and the closing phenylalanine or tryptophan. D genes are given only for firm matches. Part of the rows lack a size; the others show once, few, many or a class for expanded clones.

cdr3_nt cdr3_aa d_call v_call clone_size cdr3_length j_call
TGTGCCAGCGGGACTAGGATAGGGTCCTACAATGAGCAGTTCTTC CASGTRIGSYNEQFF TRBD2 TRBV4-2 few 15 TRBJ2-1
TGCGCCAGCAGGCGGGGGGCGCTCGAGCAGTACTTC CASRRGALEQYF TRBD2 TRBV5-1 - 12 TRBJ2-7
TGTGCCAGCAGCCTAACAGGGTCGGGCACAGATACGCAGTATTTT CASSLTGSGTDTQYF - TRBV7-2 few 15 TRBJ2-3
TGTGCCAGCAGCTTGCCGGGACAGGTATACAATGAGCAGTTCTTC CASSLPGQVYNEQFF TRBD1 TRBV5-4 few 15 TRBJ2-1
TGTGCCAGCTCACCGCCACTAGCGGGAGTCTACAATGAGCAGTTCTTC CASSPPLAGVYNEQFF TRBD2 TRBV18 few 16 TRBJ2-1
TGTGCCAGCAGCTTAGCGCTCCGGGGAAGGCCCTACGAGCAGTACTTC CASSLALRGRPYEQYF - TRBV7-2 few 16 TRBJ2-7
TGCGCCAGCGCTGGGGGGTCCTACGAGCAGTACTTC CASAGGSYEQYF - TRBV5-1 - 12 TRBJ2-7
TGTGCCAGCTCGCCAGGGGAGACGAATGAAAAACTGTTTTTT CASSPGETNEKLFF - TRBV18 - 14 TRBJ1-4
TGCAGCGTTGAATTCCCCACAGTGAACACTGAAGCTTTCTTT CSVEFPTVNTEAFF - TRBV29-1 few 14 TRBJ1-1
TGCGCCAGCAGCTTGGAGGGGCAGGGAGGTTCACCCCTCCACTTT CASSLEGQGGSPLHF - TRBV5-1 few 15 TRBJ1-6
TGTGCCAGCAGTACACAACAAGTAAACTCACCCCTCCACTTT CASSTQQVNSPLHF - TRBV6-5 - 14 TRBJ1-6
TGTGCCAGCAGCTTGTCAAGGAGTGGAAACACCATATATTTT CASSLSRSGNTIYF - TRBV5-6 - 14 TRBJ1-3
TGCGCCAGCAGCGTTAGCGGGGGCCCCTTTACCAAAAACATTCAGTACTTC CASSVSGGPFTKNIQYF TRBD2 TRBV5-1 - 17 TRBJ2-4
TGTGCCAGCACCCTCCGCAGGGTGGGCACCGGGGAGCTGTTTTTT CASTLRRVGTGELFF - TRBV2 few 15 TRBJ2-2
TGTGCCAGTAGTATCCAGGCCCCCGGGGAGCTGTTTTTT CASSIQAPGELFF - TRBV19 - 13 TRBJ2-2
TGTGCCAGCAGCTTGAGAGGGCGCTGGGAAAAACTGTTTTTT CASSLRGRWEKLFF - TRBV5-4 few 14 TRBJ1-4
TGTGCCTGGAGTGTAACAGGGGGTAGCACAGATACGCAGTATTTT CAWSVTGGSTDTQYF TRBD1 TRBV30 - 15 TRBJ2-3
TGTGCCAGCTCGAGAGGCAGGGGGACAGATACGCAGTATTTT CASSRGRGTDTQYF TRBD1 TRBV18 few 14 TRBJ2-3
TGTGCCACCAGCTTGGGCCGGGAGCGGTGGTGGGACGAGCAGTACTTC CATSLGRERWWDEQYF - TRBV15 few 16 TRBJ2-7
TGTGCCAGCAGCCGAGGGACAGGGGTAGAGCCCCAGCATTTT CASSRGTGVEPQHF TRBD1 TRBV5-4 - 14 TRBJ1-5
TGCGCCAGCAGCTTGGGCGAACAGGGTCATCCATCCACAGATACGCAGTATTTT CASSLGEQGHPSTDTQYF - TRBV5-1 few 18 TRBJ2-3
TGCGCCAGCAGCTTGTGGGGACCGGACGGGAGCTCTGGAAACACCATATATTTT CASSLWGPDGSSGNTIYF - TRBV5-1 - 18 TRBJ1-3
TGTGCCAGCAGCTCCAGGGGTAGCGGGAGGGCCGACACCGGGGAGCTGTTTTTT CASSSRGSGRADTGELFF TRBD2 TRBV7-3 - 18 TRBJ2-2
TGTGCCAGCAGTTTATTCACCTACGAGCAGTACTTC CASSLFTYEQYF - TRBV28 few 12 TRBJ2-7
TGTGCCTGGAGTGTACAGGCGACTAACTATGGCTACACCTTC CAWSVQATNYGYTF - TRBV30 - 14 TRBJ1-2
TGTGCCAGCAGGCTCGGCGGCACCACGGCGGATACGCAGTATTTT CASRLGGTTADTQYF - TRBV5-4 few 15 TRBJ2-3
TGTGCCAGCAGCTTCACAGTGAGCAACGTCCTGACTTTC CASSFTVSNVLTF - TRBV11-2 - 13 TRBJ2-6
TGTGCCACCAGCAGAGGGGCGGACAGTACCTACGAGCAGTACTTC CATSRGADSTYEQYF - TRBV15 - 15 TRBJ2-7
TGTGCCAGCAGCCTAGCGGGGGGCCTCCAAGAGACCCAGTACTTC CASSLAGGLQETQYF TRBD2 TRBV9 - 15 TRBJ2-5
TGTGCCAGCAGCTTAGTTGCGGGGGTCCAAGAGACCCAGTACTTC CASSLVAGVQETQYF TRBD2 TRBV7-2 few 15 TRBJ2-5
TGTGCCAGCTCACCAAACTATGAGCAGTTCTTC CASSPNYEQFF - TRBV18 few 11 TRBJ2-1
TGCAGCGCGGCCGACAGGGGGAGAGAGACCCAGTACTTC CSAADRGRETQYF TRBD1 TRBV29-1 - 13 TRBJ2-5
TGTGCCAGCAGCGCCTTAGGGGACAGGGGATGGGATACGCAGTATTTT CASSALGDRGWDTQYF TRBD1 TRBV9 - 16 TRBJ2-3
TGTGCCTCCTCCGGCGGGCTGAACACTGAAGCTTTCTTT CASSGGLNTEAFF - TRBV15 few 13 TRBJ1-1
TGTGCCAGCAGTGGAGTCAGGCCTACCCCCGATGGCTACACCTTC CASSGVRPTPDGYTF - TRBV25-1 - 15 TRBJ1-2
TGTGCCAGTAGTATTTCGGACATGCCTGGGGCCAACGTCCTGACTTTC CASSISDMPGANVLTF - TRBV19 few 16 TRBJ2-6
TGTGCCAGCAGTTCGACTTATTCAGCCAAAAACATTCAGTACTTC CASSSTYSAKNIQYF - TRBV6-5 - 15 TRBJ2-4
TGTGCCTGGAGTCGGGACAGAGGGGAGCAGTACTTC CAWSRDRGEQYF TRBD1 TRBV30 - 12 TRBJ2-7
TGTGCCAGCAGCTCACAGGGTTACGGTGGCTACACCTTC CASSSQGYGGYTF - TRBV5-6 few 13 TRBJ1-2
TGTGCCAGCAGCCAAGCCCCAGGGTCAGATACGCAGTATTTT CASSQAPGSDTQYF - TRBV4-2 - 14 TRBJ2-3
TGTGCCAGCAGCACAAGCGGGGCTGGGCTTGATACGCAGTATTTT CASSTSGAGLDTQYF TRBD2 TRBV5-4 few 15 TRBJ2-3
TGTGCCAGCAGCGTCTTGGACAGGAACTATGGCTACACCTTC CASSVLDRNYGYTF TRBD1 TRBV9 - 14 TRBJ1-2
TGTGCCATCAGTGAGTCGCCTAGAATTGAGTGGAGGGACTTC CAISESPRIEWRDF - TRBV10-3 - 14 TRBJ2-7
TGTGCCAGCAGCGTGGAAACAGGGGGTTCCTATGGCTACACCTTC CASSVETGGSYGYTF TRBD1 TRBV9 few 15 TRBJ1-2
TGTGCCACCTTCTACAATGAGCAGTTCTTC CATFYNEQFF - TRBV2 - 10 TRBJ2-1
TGTGCCTGGAGTGAGGGGGGGACTAGCGGGAGGTTGATAGAGACCCAGTACTTC CAWSEGGTSGRLIETQYF TRBD2 TRBV30 - 18 TRBJ2-5
TGTGCCTGGAGTCAGGGGGTCACTCAGCCCCAGCATTTT CAWSQGVTQPQHF TRBD1 TRBV30 - 13 TRBJ1-5
TGTGCCAGCAGCTATACCTTGCTAGGGCGGGAACCCGAGGGCGAGCAGTACTTC CASSYTLLGREPEGEQYF - TRBV5-6 - 18 TRBJ2-7
TGTGCCAGCGCGGGAGGGCGGGCTAATGAAAAACTGTTTTTT CASAGGRANEKLFF - TRBV25-1 few 14 TRBJ1-4
TGTGCCAGCAGCTTAGGCGGGACGAACACCGGGGAGCTGTTTTTT CASSLGGTNTGELFF - TRBV7-9 - 15 TRBJ2-2
TGCGCCAGCAGCCAGGGACTAGCGGACTTAGATACGCAGTATTTT CASSQGLADLDTQYF TRBD2 TRBV4-3 - 15 TRBJ2-3
TGTGCCAGCAGTGAGGGACAGGGGGCAGATACGCAGTATTTT CASSEGQGADTQYF TRBD1 TRBV6-1 - 14 TRBJ2-3
TGTGCCACCAGCAGAGATCAGGGCGAGACCCAGTACTTC CATSRDQGETQYF - TRBV15 few 13 TRBJ2-5
TGCGCCAGCAGCCAAGATCTAAGCAATCAGCCCCAGCATTTT CASSQDLSNQPQHF - TRBV4-3 few 14 TRBJ1-5
TGTGCCAGCAGCCTGGGACTAGTAAACATTCAGTACTTC CASSLGLVNIQYF TRBD2 TRBV11-2 - 13 TRBJ2-4
TGCGCCAGCAGCCCGGGACAGGGGAACACCGGGGAGCTGTTTTTT CASSPGQGNTGELFF TRBD1 TRBV5-1 - 15 TRBJ2-2